The next 6 T cell receptor beta chains were all read from a single sample in a study of shared clonotypes between healthy human individuals. TCRdb's copy holds only in-frame clones and misses some; the assay was immunoSEQ multiplex PCR. The sample yields some 2,100,000 clones, around 95% seen once. Sequencing was performed on naive CD4+ T cells sorted from blood. Subset reported: CD45RA+ positively selected. The receptors come from a man aged 18 to 35 in good health.

The gene calls are TRBV4-1 and TRBJ1-2; TRBD1 is a possible D gene (5 bases). Germline lookup yields CDR1 MGHRA and CDR2 YSYEKL. This CDR3 comprises 11 residues. Trimming left V 4 bases short and J 9 bases short, with 9 bases between. Written as DNA, the CDR3 is TGCGCCAGCAGCCGGGGCCTACGCTACACCTTC. This codes for CASSRGLRYTF.

The V gene is TRBV5-1, the J gene TRBJ2-4; 8 positions agree with TRBD2. The V segment lost 4 bases and the J segment 4 bases; nucleotides outside the gene matches: 7. This CDR3 has 15 amino acids. The germline V gene encodes CDR1 SGHRS and CDR2 YFSETQ. Here the CDR3 reads CASSPAGRGKNIQYF. The CDR3 region has the DNA TGCGCCAGCAGCCCGGCCGGGAGGGGAAAAAACATTCAGTACTTC. The full variable domain, in which reference TRBV5-1 and TRBJ2-4 provide the parts outside the CDR3, is KAGVTQTPRYLIKTRGQQVTLSCSPISGHRSVSWYQQTPGQGLQFLFEYFSETQRNKGNFPGRFSGRQFSNSRSEMNVSTLELGDSALYLCASSPAGRGKNIQYFGAGTRLSVL.

The chain links TRBV29-1 to TRBJ1-1; 7 bases agree with TRBD1. The junction had 7 bases not matched to a gene; V was cut back by 6 bases and J by 3 bases. Germline CDR1 and CDR2: SQVTM and ANQGSEA. The CDR3 has 13 amino acids. The DNA for the CDR3 is TGCAGCGTGGGGGACAGCAAGTACACTGAAGCTTTCTTT. Protein: CSVGDSKYTEAFF.

The chain is built from TRBV30 and TRBJ1-1; D gene ambiguous. Germline V gives CDR1 GTSNPN, CDR2 SVGIG (reference sequence). This CDR3 has 12 amino acids. With 8 bases removed from V and 4 bases from J, the gap between germline ends came to 14 bases. This chain's CDR3 is CARARWGTEAFF. The CDR3 DNA reads as TGTGCCCGGGCCCGGTGGGGCACTGAAGCTTTCTTT. Looking up the rest from reference TRBV30 and TRBJ1-1 gives the full variable domain: SQTIHQWPATLVQPVGSPLSLECTVEGTSNPNLYWYRQAAGRGLQLLFYSVGIGQISSEVPQNLSASRPQDRQFILSSKKLLLSDSGFYLCARARWGTEAFFGQGTRLTVV.

This clone was found once. The V call is TRBV11-2, the J call TRBJ1-1; D gene uncertain. In germline, CDR1 is SGHAT, CDR2 FQNNGV. This CDR3 contains 14 residues. V shed 1 base and J shed 0 bases, with 6 bases lying between them. The CDR3 region has the DNA TGTGCCAGCAGCTTAGCCACCTTGAACACTGAAGCTTTCTTT. It encodes CASSLATLNTEAFF.

This chain connects TRBV2 to TRBJ2-7, with D perhaps matching TRBD1 or TRBD2 (5 bases each). The CDR3 contains 15 residues. Trimming took 1 base from V and 3 from J, leaving 13 bases between them. Germline lookup yields CDR1 SNHLY and CDR2 FYNNEI. CDR3 bases: TGTGCCAGCAGTGAAGGACTATCGGGGCTCTACGAGCAGTACTTC. Protein product: CASSEGLSGLYEQYF.